This TCR beta chain originates from a study of OX40 agonist ivuxolimab in advanced cancers. Whole-study results and caveats: Certain nonresponders additionally had low normalized T-cell clonal expansion.

Only in-frame clones appear in the TCRdb table, and some are missing; sequencing was by immunoSEQ multiplex PCR. The data contain about 69,000 clones, nearly 90% of them singletons. The trim removed 3 bases at V and 0 bases at J, leaving 0 bases unmatched. Germline values: CDR1 KGHSH, CDR2 LQKENI. There are 14 residues in the CDR3. Note on this clone: No antigen is known for it.

The receptor comes from an adult with an advanced solid tumor such as melanoma, head and neck, liver or kidney cancer. The chain employs TRBV18 and TRBJ2-7; 9 nucleotides line up with TRBD1. The source was CD4+ or CD8+ T cells sorted from blood, collected in a trial of the OX40 agonist ivuxolimab. In DNA, the CDR3 is TGTGCCAGCTCACCGACAGGGGGCTCCTACGAGCAGTACTTC. Its translation: CASSPTGGSYEQYF.